The 7 T cell receptor beta chains below all came from one sample that was sequenced in a study of shared clonotypes between healthy human individuals. TCRdb's table, derived via immunoSEQ multiplex PCR, lists solely in-frame clones and lacks some. Of 450,000 to 500,000 clones listed, 65% to 85% are singletons. Sequenced: PBMCs. The source is a woman aged 35 to 49 in good health. Some clones in this sample may be carry-over from other donors' samples.

V usage is TRBV7-2 and J usage is TRBJ2-2; D gene uncertain. Trimming cost V 5 bases and J 6 bases, with 7 bases left between them. The CDR3 runs 12 residues. Germline V gene lookup returns CDR1 SGHTA and CDR2 FQGNSA. CDR3 amino acids: CASSKRSGELFF. The CDR3 DNA follows: TGTGCCAGCAGCAAACGCTCCGGGGAGCTGTTTTTT.

The CDR3 DNA is TGTGCCAGCAGCTTAGTTGTTGCAGATACGCAGTATTTT. Encoded protein: CASSLVVADTQYF. The chain is built from TRBV11-2 and TRBJ2-3, with D unclear. V was shortened by 1 base and J by 4 bases, with 6 bases between the two germline ends. Germline values: CDR1 SGHAT, CDR2 FQNNGV. CDR3 length: 13 amino acids.

V is TRBV6-5 and J is TRBJ1-1; 8 bases agree with TRBD1. This CDR3 contains 15 residues. After removal of 4 bases from V and 1 base from J, the junction contained 5 bases not matched to a gene. The germline gives CDR1 MNHEY, CDR2 SVGAGI. CDR3 DNA sequence: TGTGCCAGCAGTTCGAGACAGGGGACGAACACTGAAGCTTTCTTT. Its protein product is CASSSRQGTNTEAFF.

The genes are TRBV28 and TRBJ1-2; D might be TRBD1 (6 bases). Germline lookup yields CDR1 MDHEN and CDR2 SYDVKM. The ends were cut back, 6 bases at V and 5 bases at J, with 13 bases in the middle. CDR3 size: 13 residues. CDR3 bases: TGTGCCAGCAGAGGGGGGTCGATATATGGCTACACCTTC. Translation gives CASRGGSIYGYTF.

The V call is TRBV5-4, the J call TRBJ2-3; TRBD2 agrees at 9 bases. The CDR3 is 15 amino acids. V dropped 3 bases and J dropped 1; count of bases not matched to a gene: 3. In germline, CDR1 is SGHNT, CDR2 YYREEE (reference sequence). The CDR3 is CASSSRTSGTDTQYF. The DNA for the CDR3 is TGTGCCAGCAGCTCCCGGACTAGCGGCACAGATACGCAGTATTTT.

This clone has a handful of counts. Since a far larger clone is one base different, this is likely a read error. The sample carries other DNA sequences with the same CDR3. The V call is TRBV30, the J call TRBJ2-1; D gene ambiguous. The CDR3 extends over 12 amino acids. Trimming took off 1 base at V and 9 bases at J, with 10 bases between the two ends. Germline-derived CDR1 and CDR2 are GTSNPN and SVGIG (reference sequence). CDR3 coding DNA: TGTGCCTGGAGTGGACCCCCTGGTGAGCAGTTCTTC. Translated, it gives CAWSGPPGEQFF.

As regards this clone: This sample also contains other DNA sequences that code for the same CDR3. This chain uses TRBV19 with TRBJ2-3; D is unclear. V shed 3 bases and J shed 6 bases, with 4 bases lying between them. CDR3 length: 11 residues. The V gene's germline CDR1 is LNHDA and CDR2 SQIVND (reference sequence). CDR3 sequence reads: CASSIGDTQYF. The CDR3 nucleotides read TGTGCCAGTAGTATCGGGGATACGCAGTATTTT. The entire variable domain, with the rest obtained from reference TRBV19 and TRBJ2-3, is as follows: DGGITQSPKYLFRKEGQNVTLSCEQNLNHDAMYWYRQDPGQGLRLIYYSQIVNDFQKGDIAEGYSVSREKKESFPLTVTSAQKNPTAFYLCASSIGDTQYFGPGTRLTVL.